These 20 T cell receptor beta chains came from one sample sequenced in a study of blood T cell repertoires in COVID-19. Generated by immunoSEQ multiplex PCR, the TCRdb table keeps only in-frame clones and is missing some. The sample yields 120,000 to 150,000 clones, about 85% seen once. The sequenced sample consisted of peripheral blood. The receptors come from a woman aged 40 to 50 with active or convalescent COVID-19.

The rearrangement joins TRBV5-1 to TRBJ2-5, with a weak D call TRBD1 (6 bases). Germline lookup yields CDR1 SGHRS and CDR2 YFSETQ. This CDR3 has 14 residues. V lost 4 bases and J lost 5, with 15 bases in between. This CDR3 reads CASSEGQQGETQYF. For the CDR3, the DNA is TGCGCCAGCAGCGAAGGACAGCAAGGGGAGACCCAGTACTTC.

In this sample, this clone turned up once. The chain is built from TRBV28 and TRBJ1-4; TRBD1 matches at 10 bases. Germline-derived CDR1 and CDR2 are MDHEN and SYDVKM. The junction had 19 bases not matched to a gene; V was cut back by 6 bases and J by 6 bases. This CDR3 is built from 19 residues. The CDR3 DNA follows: TGTGCCAGCAGCCAACCCCCCGGGACAGGGGCATTTGGGGATGAAAAACTGTTTTTT. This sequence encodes CASSQPPGTGAFGDEKLFF.

The CDR3 sequence: CASSYRRDSRYEKLFF. As DNA, the CDR3 is TGTGCCAGCAGCTATAGGAGGGACAGCCGCTACGAAAAACTGTTTTTT. The chain combines TRBV3-1 (or the pseudogene TRBV3-2) with TRBJ1-4; TRBD1 matches at 7 bases. The CDR3 is made up of 16 amino acids. V trimming: 5 bases; J trimming: 8 bases; junction bases outside the gene matches: 14. From germline, CDR1 is LGHDT and CDR2 YNNKEL (reference sequence).

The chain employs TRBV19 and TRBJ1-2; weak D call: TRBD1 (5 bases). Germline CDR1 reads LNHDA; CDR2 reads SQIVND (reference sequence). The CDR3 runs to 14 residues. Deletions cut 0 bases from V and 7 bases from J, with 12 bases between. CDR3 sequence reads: CASSIDSLGGGYTF. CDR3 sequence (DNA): TGTGCCAGTAGTATAGATTCCCTCGGGGGTGGCTACACCTTC.

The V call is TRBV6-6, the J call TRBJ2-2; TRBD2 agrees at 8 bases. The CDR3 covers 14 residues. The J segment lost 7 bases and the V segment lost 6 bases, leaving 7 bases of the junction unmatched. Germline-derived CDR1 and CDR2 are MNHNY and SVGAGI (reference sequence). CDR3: CASSISGTGGELFF. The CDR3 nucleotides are TGTGCCAGCAGCATTAGCGGGACGGGCGGGGAGCTGTTTTTT.

The CDR3 DNA sequence: TGCGCCAAAACGTCCCCGGGACTGCAAGAGACCCAGTACTTC. Protein product: CAKTSPGLQETQYF. This chain uses TRBV5-1 with TRBJ2-5; weak D call: TRBD2 (6 bases). CDR1 is SGHRS and CDR2 is YFSETQ in the germline V gene. The V gene lost 9 bases and the J gene lost 2 bases, with 17 bases spanning the gap. This CDR3 spans 14 amino acids.

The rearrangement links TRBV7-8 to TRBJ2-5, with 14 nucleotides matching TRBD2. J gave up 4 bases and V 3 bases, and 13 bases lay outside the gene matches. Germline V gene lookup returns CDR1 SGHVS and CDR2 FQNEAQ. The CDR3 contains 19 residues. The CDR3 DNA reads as TGTGCCAGCAGCTTGCGCCGACTAGCGGGAGGGCCCATTAGAGAGACCCAGTACTTC. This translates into CASSLRRLAGGPIRETQYF.

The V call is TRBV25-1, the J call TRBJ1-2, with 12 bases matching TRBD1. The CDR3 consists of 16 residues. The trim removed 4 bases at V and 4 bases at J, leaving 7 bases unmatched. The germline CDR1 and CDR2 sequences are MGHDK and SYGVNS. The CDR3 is CASSGWDRGRGYGYTF. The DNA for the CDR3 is TGTGCCAGCAGTGGTTGGGACAGGGGGCGCGGCTATGGCTACACCTTC.

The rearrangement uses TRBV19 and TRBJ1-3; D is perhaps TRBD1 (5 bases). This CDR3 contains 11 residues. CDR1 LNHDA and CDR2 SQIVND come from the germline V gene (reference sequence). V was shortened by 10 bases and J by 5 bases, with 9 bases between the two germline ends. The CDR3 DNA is TGTGCCACAGACAGAAGAAACACCATATATTTT. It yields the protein CATDRRNTIYF.

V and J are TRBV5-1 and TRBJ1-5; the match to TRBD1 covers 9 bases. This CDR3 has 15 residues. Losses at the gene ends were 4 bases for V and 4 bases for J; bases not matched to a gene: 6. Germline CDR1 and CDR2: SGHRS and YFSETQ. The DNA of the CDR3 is TGCGCCAGCAGCGGGGACGGACAGGGGAATCAGCCCCAGCATTTT. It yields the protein CASSGDGQGNQPQHF.

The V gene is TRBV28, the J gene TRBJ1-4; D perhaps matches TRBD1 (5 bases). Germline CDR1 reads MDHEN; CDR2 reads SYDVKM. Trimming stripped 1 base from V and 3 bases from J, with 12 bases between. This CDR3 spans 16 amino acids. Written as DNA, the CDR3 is TGTGCCAGCAGTTTATTTCAGGGCGGGGCTAATGAAAAACTGTTTTTT. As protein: CASSLFQGGANEKLFF.

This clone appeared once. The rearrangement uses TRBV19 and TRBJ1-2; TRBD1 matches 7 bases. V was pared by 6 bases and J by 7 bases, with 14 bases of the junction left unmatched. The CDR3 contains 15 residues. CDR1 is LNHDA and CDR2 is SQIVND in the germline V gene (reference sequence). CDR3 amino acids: CASRPRDSVSAGYTF. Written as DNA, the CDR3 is TGTGCCAGTAGACCCCGGGACAGCGTTTCGGCTGGCTACACCTTC.

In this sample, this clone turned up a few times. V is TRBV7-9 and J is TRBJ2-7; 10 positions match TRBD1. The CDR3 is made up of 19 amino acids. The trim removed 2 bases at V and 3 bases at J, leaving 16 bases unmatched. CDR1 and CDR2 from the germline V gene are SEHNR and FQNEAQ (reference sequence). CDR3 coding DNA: TGTGCCAGCAGCTTATTTATTAATCGACCGGGACAGGGGTTCTACGAGCAGTACTTC. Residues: CASSLFINRPGQGFYEQYF. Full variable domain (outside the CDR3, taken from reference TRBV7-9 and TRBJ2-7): DTGVSQNPRHKITKRGQNVTFRCDPISEHNRLYWYRQTLGQGPEFLTYFQNEAQLEKSRLLSDRFSAERPKGSFSTLEIQRTEQGDSAMYLCASSLFINRPGQGFYEQYFGPGTRLTVT.

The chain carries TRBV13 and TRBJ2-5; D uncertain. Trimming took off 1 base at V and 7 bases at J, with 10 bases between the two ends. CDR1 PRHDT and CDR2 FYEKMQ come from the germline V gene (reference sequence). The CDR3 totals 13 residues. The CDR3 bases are TGTGCCAGCAGCTTAGCTTGGCGGTCGACCCAGTACTTC. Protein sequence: CASSLAWRSTQYF. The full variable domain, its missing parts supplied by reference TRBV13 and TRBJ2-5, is AAGVIQSPRHLIKEKRETATLKCYPIPRHDTVYWYQQGPGQDPQFLISFYEKMQSDKGSIPDRFSAQQFSDYHSELNMSSLELGDSALYFCASSLAWRSTQYFGPGTRLLVL.

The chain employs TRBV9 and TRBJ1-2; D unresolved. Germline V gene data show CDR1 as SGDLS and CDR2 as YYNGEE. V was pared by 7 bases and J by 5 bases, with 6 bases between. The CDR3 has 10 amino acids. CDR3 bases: TGTGCCAGCGGAGAATATGGCTACACCTTC. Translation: CASGEYGYTF.

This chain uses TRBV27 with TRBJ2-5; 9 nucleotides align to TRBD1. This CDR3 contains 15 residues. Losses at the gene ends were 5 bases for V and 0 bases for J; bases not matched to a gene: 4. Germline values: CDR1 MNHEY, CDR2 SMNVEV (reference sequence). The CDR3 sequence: CASSKGQGHQETQYF. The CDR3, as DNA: TGTGCCAGCAGTAAGGGACAGGGTCACCAAGAGACCCAGTACTTC.

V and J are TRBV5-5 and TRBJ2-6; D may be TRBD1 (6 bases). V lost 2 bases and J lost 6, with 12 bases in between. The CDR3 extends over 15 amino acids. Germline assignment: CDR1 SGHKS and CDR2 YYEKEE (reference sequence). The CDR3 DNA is TGTGCCAGCAGCTTTACAGGGTCGCAGGCCAACGTCCTGACTTTC. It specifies CASSFTGSQANVLTF.

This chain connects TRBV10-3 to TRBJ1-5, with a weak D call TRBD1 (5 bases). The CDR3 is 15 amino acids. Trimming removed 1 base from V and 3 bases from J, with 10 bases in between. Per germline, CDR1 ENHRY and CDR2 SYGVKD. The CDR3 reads CAISEFDSLNQPQHF. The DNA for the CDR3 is TGTGCCATCAGTGAGTTTGACAGTCTCAATCAGCCCCAGCATTTT.

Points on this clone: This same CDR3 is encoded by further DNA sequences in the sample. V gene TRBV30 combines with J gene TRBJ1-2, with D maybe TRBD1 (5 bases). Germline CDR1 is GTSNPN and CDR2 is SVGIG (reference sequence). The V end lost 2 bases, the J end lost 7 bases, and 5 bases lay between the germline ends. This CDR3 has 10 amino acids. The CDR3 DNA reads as TGTGCCTGGAGTAGGGGTGGCTACACCTTC. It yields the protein CAWSRGGYTF.

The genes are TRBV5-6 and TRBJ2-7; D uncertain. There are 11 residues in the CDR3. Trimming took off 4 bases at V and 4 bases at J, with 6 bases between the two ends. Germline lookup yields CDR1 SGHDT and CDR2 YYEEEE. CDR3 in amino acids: CASSPFYEQYF. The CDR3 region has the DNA TGTGCCAGCAGCCCTTTTTACGAGCAGTACTTC.